One T cell receptor beta chain is described in this entry. Its antigen is undetermined. The V and J ends lost 4 bases and 2 bases respectively, with 17 bases between them. The CDR3 length is 16 residues. Germline V gene sequence: CDR1 SGDLS, CDR2 YYNGEE. This sample stems from a study of graft-versus-host responses after intestinal transplantation. At the level of the study: Recipients underwent multivisceral, liver-intestinal, or isolated intestinal transplants.

Sequencing used immunoSEQ multiplex PCR; TCRdb keeps in-frame clones, though not all of them. The sample lists over 80,000 clones; 91% were seen once. Here the sequenced sample was unstimulated CD4+ T cells sorted from spleen or lymph node cells, taken before transplant. The rearrangement links TRBV9 to TRBJ2-3, with a possible D match to TRBD2 (5 bases). This clonotype was obtained from a human donor who was the organ donor for an intestinal transplant. This chain's CDR3 is CASSPRGSLYTDTQYF. CDR3 sequence (DNA): TGTGCCAGCAGCCCCCGGGGAAGCCTTTACACAGATACGCAGTATTTT.